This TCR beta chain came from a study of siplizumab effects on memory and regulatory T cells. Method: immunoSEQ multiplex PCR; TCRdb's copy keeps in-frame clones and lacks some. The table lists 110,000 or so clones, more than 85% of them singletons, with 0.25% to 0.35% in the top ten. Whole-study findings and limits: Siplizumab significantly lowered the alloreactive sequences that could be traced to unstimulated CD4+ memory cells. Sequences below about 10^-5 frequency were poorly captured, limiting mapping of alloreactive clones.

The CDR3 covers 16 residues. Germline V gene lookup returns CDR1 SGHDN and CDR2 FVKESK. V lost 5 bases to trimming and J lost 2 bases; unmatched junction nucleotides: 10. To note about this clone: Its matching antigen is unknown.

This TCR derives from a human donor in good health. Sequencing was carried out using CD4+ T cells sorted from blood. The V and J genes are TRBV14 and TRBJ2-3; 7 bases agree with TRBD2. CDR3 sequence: CASSYDGRPYTDTQYF. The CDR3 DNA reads TGTGCCAGCAGCTATGACGGGAGGCCCTACACAGATACGCAGTATTTT.